The next 15 T cell receptor beta chains were all read from a single sample in a study of T-cell reconstitution after alpha-beta-depleted transplantation in children (dated by TCRdb to about 2016). Library preparation employed PCR. Reads for this sample came from an Illumina HiSeq 2500. Molecular barcoding was employed in the preparation of TCR libraries, with unique molecular identifiers being used to normalize TCRbeta repertoire quantification. In-frame beta chains were kept once TCRdb had trimmed the public reads at Q25 with fastp and called clones with MiXCR. Records with the same CDR3 protein are collapsed into one entry carrying the most frequent genes and DNA. The sample table shows roughly 300,000 distinct CDR3 sequences, and approximately 10% are seen once. The ten largest clones capture 20% to 25% of the sample. Sample treatment or condition, as interpreted from the label and publication: allogeneic hematopoietic cell transplantation with graft depleted of TCRalphabeta T cells and CD19 B cells.

The sequenced sample was peripheral blood, obtained 180 days after TCRalphabeta/CD19-depleted stem cell transplant. The source is a male patient between 2 and 10 years old who had a stem cell transplant for chronic granulomatous disease, so the T cells may come from the graft donor.

This clonotype was recorded many times. J is TRBJ1-5 and V is TRBV7-6, with a possible D match to TRBD1 (6 bases). CDR1 is SGHVS and CDR2 is FNYEAQ in the germline V gene. The CDR3 length is 15 residues. The ends were cut back, 1 base at V and 9 bases at J, with 16 bases in the middle. The CDR3 loop is CASSLDASLQGPQHF. The CDR3 coding sequence is TGTGCCAGCAGCTTAGATGCCAGCCTACAGGGGCCCCAGCATTTT.

This clonotype was observed at least ten times. The V gene is TRBV12-3 or TRBV12-4, the J gene TRBJ1-3; D perhaps matches TRBD1 (5 bases). Deletions cut 6 bases from V and 8 bases from J, with 17 bases between. There are 14 residues in the CDR3. The CDR3 region is CASRGVRMRDTIYF. As DNA, the CDR3 is TGTGCCAGCAGAGGGGTAAGGATGAGAGACACCATATATTTT.

The chain employs TRBV12-3 or TRBV12-4 and TRBJ2-2; TRBD1 aligns across 8 bases. The trim removed 6 bases at V and 2 bases at J, leaving 5 bases unmatched. This CDR3 spans 15 amino acids. CDR3 DNA sequence: TGTGCCAGCAGAGTAACAGGGGGTAACACCGGGGAGCTGTTTTTT. This encodes CASRVTGGNTGELFF.

In this sample, this clonotype turned up many times. This chain connects TRBV29-1 to TRBJ1-1, with D possibly being TRBD1 (6 bases). The ends were cut back, 4 bases at V and 7 bases at J, with 10 bases in the middle. CDR3 size: 11 residues. Per the germline V gene, CDR1 is SQVTM and CDR2 is ANQGSEA. In DNA, the CDR3 is TGCAGCGTTGTCAGGGGAAATGAAGCTTTCTTT. Its protein product is CSVVRGNEAFF.

This clonotype was counted at least ten times. This chain connects TRBV6-5 to TRBJ2-1; TRBD2 matches at 8 bases. The CDR3 has 17 amino acids. The germline V gene has CDR1 MNHEY and CDR2 SVGAGI. The V gene end was trimmed by 0 bases and the J gene end by 8 bases; junction bases not matched to a gene: 12. This CDR3 is CASSYSRRLAGRYEQFF. CDR3 coding DNA: TGTGCCAGCAGTTACTCGAGAAGGTTAGCGGGGAGGTATGAGCAGTTCTTC.

The chain couples TRBV12-3 or TRBV12-4 to TRBJ1-6, with unresolved D. Trimming pared 5 bases from V and 5 bases from J, leaving 22 bases between. The CDR3 loop spans 18 amino acids. The CDR3 reads CASSRLPGEISNNSPLHF. CDR3 bases: TGTGCCAGCAGTCGACTCCCCGGGGAGATATCGAATAATTCACCCCTCCACTTT.

This clonotype was counted only a few times. The chain uses TRBV30 and TRBJ2-1; 13 nucleotides match TRBD2. The CDR3 runs 15 residues. CDR1 and CDR2 (germline): GTSNPN, SVGIG (reference sequence). Losses at the gene ends were 3 bases for V and 6 bases for J; bases not matched to a gene: 5. CDR3 protein: CAWRLGLAGVNEQFF. The CDR3 bases are TGTGCCTGGAGGCTAGGACTAGCGGGAGTCAATGAGCAGTTCTTC.

This clonotype was seen at least ten times. The chain combines TRBV13 with TRBJ2-1, with D hard to call. Germline V CDR1 and CDR2: PRHDT, FYEKMQ (reference sequence). The V gene lost 5 bases and the J gene lost 5 bases, with 7 bases spanning the gap. The CDR3 spans 12 residues. CDR3 nucleotides: TGTGCCAGCAGCACCTTAAACAATGAGCAGTTCTTC. It specifies CASSTLNNEQFF.

This clonotype occurred many times. The chain recombines TRBV4-1 with TRBJ1-1; D uncertain. Trimming took off 4 bases at V and 10 bases at J, with 16 bases between the two ends. Germline CDR1 MGHRA, CDR2 YSYEKL. The CDR3 consists of 13 residues. In nucleotides, the CDR3 is TGCGCCAGCAGCCGACTGCCGGGTGAGCGAGCTTTCTTT. This codes for CASSRLPGERAFF.

As to this clonotype: Being one base from a much bigger clone, this may be a read error. This CDR3 fails to terminate in the conserved phenylalanine or tryptophan, so it likely reflects a read error. The V gene is TRBV7-9, the J gene TRBJ2-7; a possible D gene is TRBD1 (7 bases). Germline lookup yields CDR1 SEHNR and CDR2 FQNEAQ (reference sequence). V lost 0 bases, J lost 0 bases, and 12 bases lay in between. The CDR3 totals 16 residues. The CDR3: CASSLARGASSYEQYL. The CDR3 DNA is TGTGCCAGCAGCTTAGCCAGGGGGGCAAGCTCCTACGAGCAGTACTTG.

The chain links TRBV12-3 or TRBV12-4 to TRBJ2-1; D is perhaps TRBD1 (6 bases). The ends were cut back, 6 bases at V and 2 bases at J, with 14 bases in the middle. The CDR3 extends over 15 amino acids. CDR3 sequence (DNA): TGTGCCAGCAGGCCCCGGGACACACCCTACAATGAGCAGTTCTTC. Protein sequence: CASRPRDTPYNEQFF.

There are many counts of this clonotype. The rearrangement uses TRBV12-3 or TRBV12-4 and TRBJ2-3; possible D gene TRBD1, 6 bases. The CDR3 is 15 residues long. V was pared by 5 bases and J by 6 bases, with 18 bases between. In DNA, the CDR3 is TGTGCCAGCAGTATTCCACAACAGGGTGCGGATACGCAGTATTTT. Residues: CASSIPQQGADTQYF.

This clonotype was detected only once. This chain links TRBV5-1 with TRBJ2-3; D may be TRBD2 (5 bases). The germline V gene has CDR1 SGHRS and CDR2 YFSETQ. The CDR3 sequence is 14 residues long. Trimming cost V 4 bases and J 5 bases, with 14 bases left between them. The CDR3 protein is CASSLKDGGDTQYF. The CDR3, as DNA: TGCGCCAGCAGCCTAAAGGACGGAGGAGATACGCAGTATTTT.

This clonotype was found many times. The chain carries TRBV5-4 and TRBJ2-3, with D perhaps being TRBD1 or TRBD2 (6 bases each). Germline V CDR1 and CDR2: SGHNT, YYREEE (reference sequence). V lost 0 bases and J 5 bases, leaving 19 bases between the germline ends. The CDR3 runs to 17 residues. In DNA form, the CDR3 reads TGTGCCAGCAGCTTGGACGTCGGGGGCCTCCTTAAAGATACGCAGTATTTT. Translated, it gives CASSLDVGGLLKDTQYF.

This clonotype was observed many times. The chain is built from TRBV20-1 and TRBJ1-1, with a tentative D call TRBD1 (5 bases). The CDR3 consists of 13 residues. Between the trimmed V and J ends, which lost 7 bases and 0 bases, there was a span of 12 bases. The germline V gene has CDR1 DFQATT and CDR2 SNEGSKA (reference sequence). The CDR3 DNA is TGCAGTGTGGGGGGAAACATGAACACTGAAGCTTTCTTT. It translates to CSVGGNMNTEAFF.